Presented here are 18 T cell receptor beta chains from one specimen sequenced in a study of shared clonotypes between healthy human individuals. Repertoires were generated with immunoSEQ multiplex PCR, while TCRdb's copy carries only in-frame clones and drops some. The data hold a few million clones, with around 94% observed a single time. The sequenced material came from naive CD4+ T cells sorted from blood. Subset meaning: CD45RA+ positively selected. The receptors shown here come from a man aged 18-30 years in good health.

The chain combines TRBV7-9 with TRBJ2-7; TRBD2 agrees at 11 bases. CDR1 SEHNR and CDR2 FQNEAQ come from the germline V gene (reference sequence). The CDR3 is made up of 15 amino acids. V lost 8 bases, J lost 2 bases, and 8 bases stayed unmatched. CDR3 sequence reads: CASGLAGGTPYEQYF. CDR3 nucleotide sequence: TGTGCCAGCGGGCTAGCGGGGGGTACCCCCTACGAGCAGTACTTC.

For this clone: Other DNA sequences from this sample encode an identical CDR3 as well. The chain has TRBV6-6 and TRBJ2-7, with a tentative D call TRBD2 (5 bases). Trimming removed 8 bases from V and 3 bases from J, with 11 bases in between. Germline V gives CDR1 MNHNY, CDR2 SVGAGI (reference sequence). CDR3 size: 12 residues. In DNA, the CDR3 is TGTGCCAGCGGAGGAGGCAGCTACGAGCAGTACTTC. It specifies CASGGGSYEQYF.

The chain recombines TRBV6-1 with TRBJ2-1, with D possibly being TRBD1 or TRBD2 (5 bases each). Germline CDR1 reads MNHNS; CDR2 reads SASEGT. The CDR3 extends over 16 amino acids. Trimming stripped 2 bases from V and 4 bases from J, with 15 bases between. CDR3 loop: CASSERGRGTYNEQFF. Written as DNA, the CDR3 is TGTGCCAGCAGTGAAAGGGGACGGGGAACTTACAATGAGCAGTTCTTC.

The chain employs TRBV10-3 and TRBJ1-2; D call uncertain. This CDR3 spans 11 amino acids. Germline loops: CDR1 ENHRY, CDR2 SYGVKD. The germline V and J ends were trimmed by 4 bases and 3 bases, with 3 bases remaining between them. In DNA form, the CDR3 reads TGTGCCATCAGTGCGGACTATGGCTACACCTTC. This codes for CAISADYGYTF.

The chain employs TRBV28 and TRBJ2-2; a weak D match, TRBD1 (6 bases). The germline gives CDR1 MDHEN, CDR2 SYDVKM. With 8 bases removed from V and 0 bases from J, the gap between germline ends came to 13 bases. The CDR3 spans 15 residues. CDR3 sequence: CASGRQETNTGELFF. The CDR3 DNA reads as TGTGCCAGCGGAAGACAGGAGACGAACACCGGGGAGCTGTTTTTT.

This chain connects TRBV7-8 to TRBJ1-6, with D possibly TRBD1 on 6 matching bases. The germline V gene encodes CDR1 SGHVS and CDR2 FQNEAQ. Trimming took 5 bases from V and 0 from J, leaving 14 bases between them. The length of the CDR3 is 17 residues. The CDR3 reads CASSGEGGGSYNSPLHF. The CDR3 DNA sequence: TGTGCCAGCAGCGGGGAGGGGGGCGGCTCCTATAATTCACCCCTCCACTTT.

This chain uses TRBV7-9 with TRBJ2-7, with D unresolved. This CDR3 spans 14 amino acids. Trimming removed 3 bases from V and 1 base from J, with 10 bases in between. The germline CDR1 and CDR2 sequences are SEHNR and FQNEAQ (reference sequence). The CDR3 nucleotides read TGTGCCAGCAGCTTGAACGGACGATCCTACGAGCAGTACTTC. Translation: CASSLNGRSYEQYF. Combining the CDR3 with reference TRBV7-9 and TRBJ2-7 gives the whole variable domain DTGVSQNPRHKITKRGQNVTFRCDPISEHNRLYWYRQTLGQGPEFLTYFQNEAQLEKSRLLSDRFSAERPKGSFSTLEIQRTEQGDSAMYLCASSLNGRSYEQYFGPGTRLTVT.

CDR3 sequence (DNA): TGTGCTAGTGGTTCGACAGGACTTTCTAGCACAGATACGCAGTATTTT. Protein: CASGSTGLSSTDTQYF. This chain connects TRBV12-5 to TRBJ2-3; D possibly corresponds to TRBD1 (6 bases). The germline gives CDR1 LGHNT, CDR2 FRNRAP. CDR3 size: 16 residues. Trimming removed 4 bases from V and 0 bases from J, with 14 bases in between.

The V gene is TRBV7-3, the J gene TRBJ1-2; D is possibly TRBD1 (5 bases). Germline CDR1 reads SGHTA; CDR2 reads FQGTGA. The CDR3 runs 14 residues. Trimming pared 5 bases from V and 4 bases from J, leaving 14 bases between. The CDR3 loop is CASSPRPGFYGYTF. In DNA form, the CDR3 reads TGTGCCAGCAGCCCCCGGCCAGGGTTCTATGGCTACACCTTC.

This chain connects TRBV6-5 to TRBJ1-1; D uncertain. Trimming pared 0 bases from V and 2 bases from J, leaving 13 bases between. Germline assignment: CDR1 MNHEY and CDR2 SVGAGI. The CDR3 is 16 residues long. CDR3 residues: CASSYSSRQGNTEAFF. DNA of the CDR3: TGTGCCAGCAGTTACTCATCGCGGCAAGGAAACACTGAAGCTTTCTTT.

CDR3 nucleotide sequence: TGTGCCAGCAACAGCCAAGGTGAAGCTTTCTTT. Protein: CASNSQGEAFF. This chain connects TRBV2 to TRBJ1-1; unclear D gene. Trimming pared 7 bases from V and 7 bases from J, leaving 10 bases between. Germline V CDR1 and CDR2: SNHLY, FYNNEI. This CDR3 comprises 11 residues.

Comments on this clone: This specimen includes other DNA sequences encoding the same CDR3. V is TRBV5-1 and J is TRBJ2-7; D might be TRBD2 (5 bases). This CDR3 comprises 14 residues. The V gene's germline CDR1 is SGHRS and CDR2 YFSETQ. The germline V and J ends were trimmed by 1 base and 0 bases, with 8 bases remaining between them. CDR3 bases: TGCGCCAGCAGCTTGTTGGGGAGCTCCTACGAGCAGTACTTC. This gives the protein CASSLLGSSYEQYF.

This clone was counted a single time. This chain links TRBV10-3 with TRBJ2-6, with 9 bases identical to TRBD1. The CDR3 extends over 17 amino acids. Trimming took 2 bases from V and 2 from J; bases not matched to a gene: 4. CDR1 and CDR2 from the germline V gene are ENHRY and SYGVKD. The CDR3 region has the DNA TGTGCCATCAGTGAGGCCGGACAGGGGACTGGGGCCAACGTCCTGACTTTC. Its translation: CAISEAGQGTGANVLTF.

The gene calls are TRBV11-2 and TRBJ2-1; TRBD2 aligns across 12 bases. The CDR3 is made up of 18 amino acids. The germline V gene encodes CDR1 SGHAT and CDR2 FQNNGV. Trimming took 5 bases from V and 6 from J; bases not matched to a gene: 14. The CDR3 nucleotides read TGTGCCAGCAGCGTATCACTAGCGGGAGGCACGTTATCCAATGAGCAGTTCTTC. Amino acid sequence: CASSVSLAGGTLSNEQFF.

The chain recombines TRBV6-1 with TRBJ1-5; weak D call: TRBD1 (5 bases). Trimming stripped 8 bases from V and 0 bases from J, with 11 bases between. Germline-derived CDR1 and CDR2 are MNHNS and SASEGT. The CDR3 consists of 14 residues. DNA for the CDR3: TGTGCCAGCTATGACAGAAATAGCAATCAGCCCCAGCATTTT. This encodes CASYDRNSNQPQHF.

The chain carries TRBV12-5 and TRBJ2-3, with TRBD1 as a possible D gene (6 bases). The CDR3 totals 20 residues. Trimming pared 1 base from V and 0 bases from J, leaving 23 bases between. Germline assignment: CDR1 LGHNT and CDR2 FRNRAP. As DNA, the CDR3 is TGTGCTAGTGGTTTGGGCGCCGCCCTCGCAGGGGAACTCAGCACAGATACGCAGTATTTT. Protein: CASGLGAALAGELSTDTQYF.

The chain couples TRBV30 to TRBJ2-5; no firm D call. Trimming cost V 4 bases and J 5 bases, with 14 bases left between them. Germline assignment: CDR1 GTSNPN and CDR2 SVGIG (reference sequence). The CDR3 has 13 residues. CDR3 nucleotide sequence: TGTGCCTGGACGGCATCCAACCGGGAGACCCAGTACTTC. Its translation is CAWTASNRETQYF.

The genes are TRBV7-6 and TRBJ2-1, with D tentatively TRBD2 (7 bases). The CDR3 runs 15 residues. The ends were cut back, 2 bases at V and 4 bases at J, with 12 bases in the middle. Germline V gives CDR1 SGHVS, CDR2 FNYEAQ. In nucleotides, the CDR3 is TGTGCCAGCAGCTTACGCGGGGGCGGGTACAATGAGCAGTTCTTC. Its translation: CASSLRGGGYNEQFF. Complete variable domain (other parts from reference TRBV7-6 and TRBJ2-1): GAGVSQSPRYKVTKRGQDVALRCDPISGHVSLYWYRQALGQGPEFLTYFNYEAQQDKSGLPNDRFSAERPEGSISTLTIQRTEQRDSAMYRCASSLRGGGYNEQFFGPGTRLTVL.